This note documents a single T cell receptor beta chain sequence. The method was immunoSEQ multiplex PCR; TCRdb's version includes in-frame clones alone and lacks a portion of them. The repertoire has around 86,000 clones, 65% to 90% of them found once; the top ten carry 20% to 25%. The sample originates from a study of radiation and T cells in renal cell carcinoma. Deletions cut 6 bases from V and 5 bases from J, with 10 bases between. The germline gives CDR1 DFQATT, CDR2 SNEGSKA (reference sequence). The CDR3 totals 11 residues. Specified time point: blood 2 weeks post-SBRT. The treatment was: 15 Gy SBRT to primary tumor, nephrectomy 4 weeks later. The patient's renal cell carcinoma had clear cell pathology.

The chain couples TRBV20-1 to TRBJ1-2; D ambiguous. This TCR was recovered from a woman aged 50 to 65 with renal cell carcinoma. Here the sequenced sample was blood, taken from a patient whose treatment included radiotherapy and nephrectomy. CDR3 amino acids: CSAYAGYGYTF. The CDR3 DNA reads TGCAGTGCCTACGCAGGTTATGGCTACACCTTC.